The sequence of this TCR beta chain was determined in a study of T cell clonotyping in hematopoietic cell transplantation. Study results and caveats: After transplant, recipient diversity fell while pathologically expanded clonotypes grew through day 180. Broader posttransplant TCR repertoire diversity was predicted by graft donor and pretransplant recipient Inverse Simpson Index values.

CDR3 length equals 15 residues. Germline CDR1 SGHTA, CDR2 FQGNSA. V was trimmed by 1 base and J by 3 bases, leaving 13 bases between them. As for this clone: Its antigen is not known.

As to time point: recipient sample about 28 days before transplant, after cytoreduction. Sequenced by immunoSEQ multiplex PCR; TCRdb stores in-frame clones only, minus some. The sample has about 36,000 clones, 85% to 95% seen once. The sequence was collected from a man in his forties with chronic myeloid leukemia. Some clones in this sample may be carry-over from other donors' samples. The V call is TRBV7-2, the J call TRBJ2-7; TRBD1 or TRBD2 may be the D gene (7 bases each). Sample: peripheral blood mononuclear cells, taken before stem cell transplant. The CDR3 region has the DNA TGTGCCAGCAGCTTAGGGGGCAGGGGGGGCTACGAGCAGTACTTC. Translating it yields CASSLGGRGGYEQYF.